Listed here is a single TCR beta chain. Its target is not known. TCRdb reprocessed the 5' RACE reads with MiXCR, giving one entry per CDR3 protein. The sample has about 320,000 distinct CDR3 sequences, approximately 14% seen once. V lost 4 bases, J lost 2 bases, and 9 bases lay in between. There are 14 residues in the CDR3. Germline CDR1 is SNHLY and CDR2 is FYNNEI. These data belong to a study of T-cell memory formation after mild COVID-19. Study-wide findings and caveats: A subset of responding clones appeared in pre-infection memory, suggesting cross-reactive memory joined.

The source is a man between 18 and 29 years old who had mild COVID-19 (a few samples of this study predate the infection). Cell type and time point are not known. Sequencing was done on a sample of PBMCs or a T cell subset sorted from them (not recorded which). This rearrangement joins TRBV2 to TRBJ1-5; TRBD1 is a possible D gene (6 bases). In nucleotides, the CDR3 is TGTGCCAGCAGTGGACAGGTGGGCAATCAGCCCCAGCATTTT. It is translated as CASSGQVGNQPQHF. Together with reference TRBV2 and TRBJ1-5, the CDR3 gives the full variable domain: EPEVTQTPSHQVTQMGQEVILRCVPISNHLYFYWYRQILGQKVEFLVSFYNNEISEKSEIFDDQFSVERPDGSNFTLKIRSTKLEDSAMYFCASSGQVGNQPQHFGDGTRLSIL.